This T cell receptor beta chain was observed in a study of radiation and T cells in renal cell carcinoma. Produced via immunoSEQ multiplex PCR; TCRdb's table is partial and in-frame only. The repertoire has 160,000 or so clones, about nine tenths of them found once; the top ten carry roughly 13%. Indicated time point: blood 2 weeks post-SBRT. Documented treatment: 15 Gy SBRT to primary tumor, nephrectomy 4 weeks later. Serial blood draws occurred at baseline and 2 and 4 weeks post-SBRT. The CDR3 totals 15 residues. Losses at the gene ends were 3 bases for V and 8 bases for J; bases not matched to a gene: 10. Germline V gives CDR1 SGHKS, CDR2 YYEKEE (reference sequence).

V and J are TRBV5-5 and TRBJ1-4; 7 bases are shared with TRBD1. The material was blood, obtained from a patient whose treatment included radiotherapy and nephrectomy. This receptor was taken from a woman aged 50 to 65 with renal cell carcinoma. The CDR3 coding sequence is TGTGCCAGCAGCTCCCTACAGGGGCTCGCGGAAAAACTGTTTTTT. Its protein is CASSSLQGLAEKLFF.